The 23 T cell receptor beta chains below were found in one sample sequenced in a study of T-cell reconstitution after alpha-beta-depleted transplantation in children. Unique molecular identifiers were used to barcode this TCRbeta library. Using its own MiXCR run on the PCR reads, TCRdb lists one record per CDR3 protein. The top ten hold roughly an eighth of the sample, which has about 580,000 distinct CDR3 sequences, 23% seen once. Sequenced material: PBMCs, mostly from graft donor cells, taken 360 days after TCRalphabeta/CD19-depleted stem cell transplant. The receptor set was obtained from a boy under two years old who had a stem cell transplant for acute myeloid leukemia, so the T cells may come from the graft donor.

V usage is TRBV5-4 and J usage is TRBJ2-3; TRBD2 aligns across 8 bases. CDR3 length: 13 amino acids. V dropped 4 bases and J dropped 6; count of bases not matched to a gene: 4. The germline gives CDR1 SGHNT, CDR2 YYREEE (reference sequence). CDR3 nucleotides: TGTGCCAGCAGCGGACTAGCAGCGGATACGCAGTATTTT. As protein: CASSGLAADTQYF.

This clonotype was counted only a few times. The chain couples TRBV7-2 to TRBJ2-7; tentative D call: TRBD2 (6 bases). CDR3 size: 13 residues. V lost 8 bases and J 7 bases, leaving 18 bases between the germline ends. The germline CDR1 and CDR2 sequences are SGHTA and FQGNSA. The CDR3 here is CASVEGTGYEQYV. Written as DNA, the CDR3 is TGTGCCAGCGTGGAGGGAACGGGGTATGAGCAGTACGTC.

This clonotype was seen more than once but under ten times. J is TRBJ2-7 and V is TRBV28, with D possibly TRBD1 on 5 matching bases. Trimming took off 4 bases at V and 7 bases at J, with 17 bases between the two ends. The germline CDR1 and CDR2 sequences are MDHEN and SYDVKM. This CDR3 is 14 amino acids long. In DNA, the CDR3 is TGTGCCAGCAGTTACAGGCAGGGATGGGGTGAGCAGTACGTC. Its protein product is CASSYRQGWGEQYV.

This clonotype appeared once. CDR3 sequence: CASSLVNSYEQYF. CDR3 DNA: TGCGCCAGCAGCCTAGTAAACTCCTACGAGCAGTACTTC. This chain uses TRBV5-1 with TRBJ2-7; D is uncertain. The germline gives CDR1 SGHRS, CDR2 YFSETQ. CDR3 length: 13 residues. Trimming left V 4 bases short and J 0 bases short, with 8 bases between.

The CDR3 is CASLDRLYNEQFF. The CDR3 DNA follows: TGTGCCTCCTTGGACAGGCTCTACAATGAGCAGTTCTTC. The chain uses TRBV30 and TRBJ2-1; 7 nucleotides align to TRBD1. The germline V gene encodes CDR1 GTSNPN and CDR2 SVGIG (reference sequence). The CDR3 spans 13 residues. The ends lost 7 bases at V and 3 bases at J; junction bases unmatched: 6.

There are a few counts of this clonotype. The chain couples TRBV5-1 to TRBJ1-1, with D tentatively TRBD1 (6 bases). The CDR3 has 16 amino acids. Trimming cost V 0 bases and J 4 bases, with 16 bases left between them. Looked up from germline, CDR1 is SGHRS and CDR2 is YFSETQ. The CDR3 sequence: CASSLVLSGTSTEAFF. DNA for the CDR3: TGCGCCAGCAGCTTGGTCCTTTCCGGGACAAGCACTGAAGCTTTCTTT.

This clonotype was counted many times. The chain links TRBV5-1 to TRBJ1-6; 11 nucleotides agree with TRBD1. Germline CDR1 SGHRS, CDR2 YFSETQ. The CDR3 loop spans 17 amino acids. The V gene end was trimmed by 1 base and the J gene end by 9 bases; junction bases not matched to a gene: 9. The CDR3: CASSLSGGGTGGSPLHF. DNA of the CDR3: TGCGCCAGCAGCTTGAGTGGAGGGGGGACAGGGGGTTCACCCCTCCACTTT.

There are a few counts of this clonotype. The V call is TRBV6-5, the J call TRBJ2-2; tentative D call: TRBD1 (5 bases). CDR1 MNHEY and CDR2 SVGAGI come from the germline V gene. CDR3 length: 15 residues. V lost 0 bases and J 6 bases, leaving 11 bases between the germline ends. CDR3 nucleotides: TGTGCCAGCAGTTACTCGCAGGGCGGCGCCGGGGAGCTGTTTTTT. This sequence encodes CASSYSQGGAGELFF.

In this sample, this clonotype turned up a few times. The CDR3: CSVEGPPRAGETQYF. In DNA form, the CDR3 reads TGCAGCGTTGAAGGCCCGCCCCGAGCGGGGGAGACCCAGTACTTC. The rearrangement joins TRBV29-1 to TRBJ2-5, with 7 positions matching TRBD2. CDR1 SQVTM and CDR2 ANQGSEA come from the germline V gene. The V segment lost 1 base and the J segment 5 bases; nucleotides outside the gene matches: 10. The CDR3 runs to 15 residues.

This clonotype was found many times. The V gene is TRBV3-1, the J gene TRBJ2-4; a weak D match, TRBD1 (6 bases). CDR1 and CDR2 (germline): LGHDT, YNNKEL (reference sequence). Trimming shortened V by 4 bases and J by 3 bases, and 16 bases separated the two germline ends. This CDR3 contains 16 residues. In DNA, the CDR3 is TGTGCCAGCAGCCCGGACAGAAGACAAGTCAAAAACATTCAGTACTTC. It encodes CASSPDRRQVKNIQYF.

This clonotype was recorded many times. DNA for the CDR3: TGTGCCAGCAGCCCACCGAGCGGACTCTACGAGCAGTACTTC. It translates to CASSPPSGLYEQYF. The chain combines TRBV7-2 with TRBJ2-7; D is perhaps TRBD2 (5 bases). V was cut by 5 bases and J by 3 bases, with 14 bases left in between. The CDR3 extends over 14 amino acids. Germline values: CDR1 SGHTA, CDR2 FQGNSA.

There are a few counts of this clonotype. The chain has TRBV6-5 and TRBJ2-7; no definite D call. The germline gives CDR1 MNHEY, CDR2 SVGAGI. Trimming took off 0 bases at V and 3 bases at J, with 12 bases between the two ends. CDR3 size: 15 residues. The CDR3 coding sequence is TGTGCCAGCAGTTACTCGACCTCCCTAGTCTACGAGCAGTACTTC. It is translated as CASSYSTSLVYEQYF.

The genes are TRBV4-1 and TRBJ2-5; 9 bases match TRBD1. The length of the CDR3 is 17 residues. V trimming: 0 bases; J trimming: 5 bases; junction bases outside the gene matches: 10. In germline, CDR1 is MGHRA, CDR2 YSYEKL. CDR3 amino acids: CASSQDLGQGSSETQYF. CDR3 nucleotides: TGCGCCAGCAGCCAAGATCTGGGACAGGGTAGCTCGGAGACCCAGTACTTC.

In its sample, this clonotype was seen many times. V and J are TRBV28 and TRBJ1-1; 7 nucleotides line up with TRBD1. V was clipped by 4 bases and J by 1 base; unmatched bases: 9. Germline V gene lookup returns CDR1 MDHEN and CDR2 SYDVKM. The CDR3 runs to 16 residues. CDR3 coding DNA: TGTGCCAGCAGTTACCGAGCGACAGGGCCGAACACTGAAGCTTTCTTT. It is translated as CASSYRATGPNTEAFF.

The sample holds many counts of this clonotype. The chain employs TRBV20-1 and TRBJ2-3; 8 bases align to TRBD2. V shed 5 bases and J 0 bases; nucleotides not matched to a gene: 7. From germline, CDR1 is DFQATT and CDR2 SNEGSKA (reference sequence). There are 15 residues in the CDR3. The CDR3 DNA follows: TGCAGTGCTCAGAGCGGGGGCACTAGCACAGATACGCAGTATTTT. This encodes CSAQSGGTSTDTQYF.

In its sample, this clonotype was seen a few times. The chain combines TRBV12-3 or TRBV12-4 with TRBJ1-2; 9 positions match TRBD1. The CDR3 runs 17 residues. Trimming removed 2 bases from V and 6 bases from J; junction bases left unmatched: 13. This CDR3 is CASSLRGQGLGGHGYTF. DNA of the CDR3: TGTGCCAGCAGTTTAAGGGGACAGGGCCTCGGGGGGCATGGCTACACCTTC.

The sample holds many counts of this clonotype. The chain is built from TRBV10-3 and TRBJ2-7, with D possibly being TRBD1 or TRBD2 (5 bases each). CDR3 length equals 15 residues. The germline CDR1 and CDR2 sequences are ENHRY and SYGVKD. V lost 0 bases and J lost 3, with 12 bases in between. Here the CDR3 reads CAISESGVGRYEQYF. The CDR3 coding sequence is TGTGCCATCAGTGAGTCGGGGGTAGGTCGCTACGAGCAGTACTTC.

This chain uses TRBV20-1 with TRBJ2-2; TRBD1 might be the D (6 bases). Germline V CDR1 and CDR2: DFQATT, SNEGSKA (reference sequence). The CDR3 is 16 amino acids. The V and J ends lost 0 bases and 0 bases respectively, with 11 bases between them. The CDR3 region has the DNA TGCAGTGCTAGAGACCGACAGGAACCGAACACCGGGGAGCTGTTTTTT. Translating it yields CSARDRQEPNTGELFF.

The V and J genes are TRBV7-2 and TRBJ2-1; 11 positions match TRBD1. V shed 1 base, J shed 14 bases, and the junction held 7 bases outside the gene matches. Germline-derived CDR1 and CDR2 are SGHTA and FQGNSA. This CDR3 comprises 14 residues. The DNA of the CDR3 is TGTGCCAGCAGCTTAGGCCCCGGACAGGGGGCTAAGTTCTTC. As protein: CASSLGPGQGAKFF. The full variable domain, with the rest looked up from reference TRBV7-2 and TRBJ2-1, is GAGVSQSPSNKVTEKGKDVELRCDPISGHTALYWYRQSLGQGLEFLIYFQGNSAPDKSGLPSDRFSAERTGGSVSTLTIQRTQQEDSAVYLCASSLGPGQGAKFFGPGTRLTVL.

This chain links TRBV7-2 with TRBJ1-2, with 9 bases aligning to TRBD1. Looked up from germline, CDR1 is SGHTA and CDR2 is FQGNSA. The length of the CDR3 is 15 residues. The J segment lost 3 bases and the V segment lost 2 bases, leaving 4 bases of the junction unmatched. The DNA for the CDR3 is TGTGCCAGCAGCTTAACAGGGGGCTCTTACTATGGCTACACCTTC. The encoded protein is CASSLTGGSYYGYTF.

This clonotype was counted at least ten times. The rearrangement uses TRBV7-2 and TRBJ2-7; D perhaps matches TRBD2 (6 bases). The CDR3 covers 16 residues. CDR1 and CDR2 (germline): SGHTA, FQGNSA. V was shortened by 3 bases and J by 3 bases, with 18 bases between the two germline ends. Here the CDR3 DNA reads TGTGCCAGCAGCTTCGGGGAGGAGGACGACTTCTACGAGCAGTACTTC. This codes for CASSFGEEDDFYEQYF.

This clonotype occurred a few times. V and J are TRBV9 and TRBJ1-2; TRBD1 aligns across 7 bases. J gave up 4 bases and V 3 bases, and 6 bases lay outside the gene matches. This CDR3 has 14 residues. Per germline, CDR1 SGDLS and CDR2 YYNGEE. CDR3 protein: CASSAGQEGYGYTF. The CDR3 bases are TGTGCCAGCAGCGCCGGACAGGAGGGCTATGGCTACACCTTC.

Notes on this clonotype: A much larger clone is a single base away; this may be a read error. The chain combines TRBV12-3 or TRBV12-4 with TRBJ2-3, with D perhaps matching TRBD2 (6 bases). The CDR3 extends over 13 amino acids. V dropped 6 bases and J dropped 2 bases, with 9 bases sitting between them. This chain's CDR3 is CASSQDYTDTQYF. In nucleotides, the CDR3 is TGTGCCAGCAGCCAGGACTACACAGATACGCAGTATTTT.